The rows below give T cell receptor beta chains drawn from one sample of a study of T cell repertoires in cytomegalovirus infection. TCRdb called the reads again in MiXCR, with one record for every CDR3 protein. This repertoire shows hundreds of thousands of distinct CDR3 sequences, over 20% found once; its top ten account for 15% to 20%. Sample: CD8+ T cells from PBMCs. The receptors were gathered from a human donor in good health (CMV status not recorded). Some clones in this sample may be carry-over from other donors' samples. Each CDR3 is given with its conserved first and last residue. Each record gives: clone size, CDR3 length, J gene, V gene, D gene, CDR3 protein, CDR3 DNA. The D gene is left open where the match is weak. For some rows the clone size is stated as once, few or many, or as a class when expanded; others skip it.

- 15 TRBJ2-7 TRBV7-9 TRBD1 CASRGPRQGRDEQYF TGTGCCAGCAGGGGACCGAGACAGGGGCGAGACGAGCAGTACTTC
many 15 TRBJ1-1 TRBV10-3 - CAISESTPPNTEAFF TGTGCCATCAGTGAGTCGACACCGCCGAACACTGAAGCTTTCTTT
few 12 TRBJ2-5 TRBV29-1 - CSAGREKETQYF TGCAGCGCCGGAAGAGAAAAAGAGACCCAGTACTTC
- 13 TRBJ2-7 TRBV20-1 TRBD1 CSVSGTGGGEQYF TGCAGTGTTTCCGGGACAGGGGGCGGGGAGCAGTACTTC
- 11 TRBJ2-7 TRBV20-1 - CSAREYYEQYF TGCAGTGCTAGAGAATACTACGAGCAGTACTTC
- 14 TRBJ2-1 TRBV19 - CASSKGGIYNEQFF TGTGCCAGTAGTAAGGGGGGTATCTACAATGAGCAGTTCTTC
- 15 TRBJ2-2 TRBV7-8 - CASSSRAGGTGELFF TGTGCCAGCAGTTCGAGGGCAGGGGGGACCGGGGAGCTGTTTTTT
many 14 TRBJ2-2 TRBV5-4 - CASSFLSGTGELFF TGTGCCAGCAGCTTCCTTAGCGGAACCGGGGAGCTGTTTTTT
- 16 TRBJ2-5 TRBV20-1 TRBD2 CSARDYRTSGMETQYF TGCAGTGCTAGAGACTATCGGACTAGCGGGATGGAGACCCAGTACTTC
- 15 TRBJ2-3 TRBV28 TRBD1 CASRLPGQGTDTQYF TGTGCCAGCAGGCTCCCGGGACAGGGCACAGATACGCAGTATTTT
- 14 TRBJ1-1 TRBV7-4 - CASSPGQFGADAEF TGTGCCAGCAGCCCCGGGCAGTTCGGGGCCGACGCCGAGTTT
few 12 TRBJ1-5 TRBV6-1 - CASGYIGQPQHF TGTGCCAGCGGCTACATCGGTCAGCCCCAGCATTTT
- 11 TRBJ1-1 TRBV29-1 - CSVGGAPEAFF TGCAGCGTTGGGGGGGCCCCTGAAGCTTTCTTT
few 12 TRBJ2-3 TRBV2 - CASRESQPPPYF TGTGCCAGCCGCGAATCACAGCCGCCCCCGTATTTT
- 14 TRBJ1-4 TRBV20-1 - CSARTVGTNEKLFF TGCAGTGCCCGGACAGTCGGGACTAATGAAAAACTGTTTTTT
few 16 TRBJ2-7 TRBV28 - CASSSPTLRVSYEQYF TGTGCCAGCAGCTCCCCGACACTCCGGGTATCCTACGAGCAGTACTTC
few 12 TRBJ1-4 TRBV7-9 TRBD1 CASSLADRGLFF TGTGCCAGCAGCTTAGCCGACAGGGGACTGTTTTTT
- 15 TRBJ2-5 TRBV29-1 TRBD2 CSVDGTSGGVETQYF TGCAGCGTTGACGGGACTAGCGGGGGCGTAGAGACCCAGTACTTC
- 19 TRBJ1-4 TRBV27 TRBD1 CASSSLDRVEPPTNEKLFF TGTGCCAGCAGTTCCCTTGACAGGGTTGAACCCCCAACTAATGAAAAACTGTTTTTT
- 13 TRBJ1-2 TRBV6-6 - CASVVGSNYGYTF TGTGCCAGCGTTGTGGGGAGCAACTATGGCTACACCTTC
many 15 TRBJ2-1 TRBV7-6 - CASSLAPGKYNEQFF TGTGCCAGCAGCTTAGCGCCAGGAAAGTACAATGAGCAGTTCTTC
- 11 TRBJ2-1 TRBV29-1 - CSALSGNEQFF TGCAGCGCTCTCTCGGGCAATGAGCAGTTCTTC
- 12 TRBJ1-5 TRBV6-1 - CASSKPNQPQHF TGTGCCAGCAGCAAACCTAATCAGCCCCAGCATTTT
- 15 TRBJ1-1 TRBV4-1 - CASSQEFLYGTEAFF TGCGCCAGCAGCCAAGAGTTCTTGTACGGGACTGAAGCTTTCTTT
- 14 TRBJ1-6 TRBV28 TRBD1 CASSRGQGYSLLHF TGTGCCAGCAGTCGCGGACAGGGTTATTCACTCCTCCACTTT
- 15 TRBJ2-4 TRBV2 TRBD1 CASRPGTGGAYIQYF TGTGCCAGCAGACCCGGGACAGGGGGCGCGTACATTCAGTACTTC
- 16 TRBJ1-6 TRBV4-1 TRBD1 CASSQAGTGGNSPLHF TGCGCCAGCAGCCAAGCCGGGACAGGGGGCAATTCACCCCTCCACTTT
many 14 TRBJ2-3 TRBV7-2 - CASSPVQGGDTQYF TGTGCCAGCAGCCCAGTTCAGGGAGGAGATACGCAGTATTTT
few 16 TRBJ1-2 TRBV19 TRBD1 CASSTNRGRGAYGYTF TGTGCCAGTAGTACCAACAGGGGTCGAGGGGCTTATGGCTACACCTTC
few 15 TRBJ1-5 TRBV5-1 TRBD1 CASALWTGSNQPQHF TGCGCCAGCGCCCTTTGGACAGGCAGCAATCAGCCCCAGCATTTT
- 13 TRBJ2-5 TRBV6-5 - CASSWGWQETQYF TGTGCCAGCAGTTGGGGGTGGCAAGAGACCCAGTACTTC
- 11 TRBJ2-1 TRBV29-1 - CSIWYQKEQFF TGCAGCATTTGGTATCAGAAGGAGCAGTTCTTC
- 13 TRBJ2-7 TRBV6-6 - CASSNVQGGPGDF TGTGCCAGCAGCAATGTACAGGGAGGGCCAGGGGACTTC
- 14 TRBJ2-2 TRBV7-9 - CASSPSENTGELFF TGTGCCAGCAGCCCTAGCGAGAACACCGGGGAGCTGTTTTTT
few 13 TRBJ2-2 TRBV29-1 - CSVETRNTGELFF TGCAGCGTTGAAACCCGGAACACCGGGGAGCTGTTTTTT
many 15 TRBJ1-5 TRBV6-6 - CASSLYNRFGQPQHF TGTGCCAGCAGTCTTTACAACCGGTTCGGTCAGCCCCAGCATTTT
- 16 TRBJ1-2 TRBV20-1 - CSARDHPGPGNYGYTF TGCAGTGCTAGAGATCACCCGGGACCAGGGAACTATGGCTACACCTTC
- 16 TRBJ2-1 TRBV28 - CASSPLSQLTYNEQFF TGTGCCAGCAGTCCCCTCAGTCAGTTAACCTACAATGAGCAGTTCTTC
- 13 TRBJ1-1 TRBV6-1 - CASSGPGETEAFF TGTGCCAGCAGTGGTCCGGGAGAGACTGAAGCTTTCTTT
many 16 TRBJ1-3 TRBV7-8 - CASSFGLGSSGNTIYF TGTGCCAGCAGCTTCGGACTAGGGAGCTCTGGAAACACCATATATTTT
once 16 TRBJ2-1 TRBV6-6 - CASSFLRDKGADEQFF TGTGCCAGCAGTTTCCTGAGGGACAAGGGTGCCGATGAGCAGTTCTTC
- 15 TRBJ2-1 TRBV20-1 - CSALTGTSSYNEQFF TGCAGTGCTCTGACCGGGACCTCTTCCTACAATGAGCAGTTCTTC
- 15 TRBJ2-7 TRBV7-9 - CASSLVRDGAYEQYF TGTGCCAGCAGCTTAGTCCGGGACGGGGCCTACGAGCAGTACTTC
- 14 TRBJ1-2 TRBV20-1 TRBD1 CSASGEDRIYGYTF TGCAGTGCTAGTGGGGAGGACAGGATCTATGGCTACACCTTC
many 11 TRBJ1-2 TRBV12-3/TRBV12-4 TRBD1 CASRATGEGTF TGTGCCAGCAGAGCCACAGGGGAAGGGACCTTC
few 15 TRBJ2-7 TRBV28 TRBD2 CASSPLGGGALEQYF TGTGCCAGCAGTCCCCTCGGGGGGGGGGCGCTGGAGCAGTACTTC
many 17 TRBJ2-2 TRBV7-3 TRBD2 CASSLNSGGQNTGELFF TGTGCCAGCAGCTTAAACAGCGGGGGTCAGAACACCGGGGAGCTGTTTTTT
- 13 TRBJ1-5 TRBV4-1 - CASSPGGDQPQHF TGCGCCAGCAGCCCCGGAGGGGATCAGCCCCAGCATTTT
- 15 TRBJ1-1 TRBV11-2 - CASSSEGGGWTEAFF TGTGCCAGCAGCTCGGAAGGAGGCGGATGGACTGAAGCTTTCTTT
many 14 TRBJ2-7 TRBV7-2 - CASSLVAGTHEQYF TGTGCCAGCAGCTTAGTAGCTGGGACCCACGAGCAGTACTTC
few 15 TRBJ2-7 TRBV7-9 TRBD1 CASSLGPTGNYEQYF TGTGCCAGCAGCTTAGGACCGACAGGGAACTACGAGCAGTACTTC
few 14 TRBJ2-2 TRBV6-5 - CASSYGGYGGELFF TGTGCCAGCAGTTACGGGGGTTACGGCGGGGAGCTGTTTTTT
few 10 TRBJ1-1 TRBV19 - CASKGLEDFF TGTGCCAGTAAGGGTCTGGAGGATTTCTTT
many 16 TRBJ2-7 TRBV7-2 - CASSLRGGKGDYEQYF TGTGCCAGCAGCTTGAGGGGGGGGAAAGGGGACTACGAGCAGTACTTC
- 14 TRBJ2-5 TRBV6-6 - CASSLSRGIETQYF TGTGCCAGCAGTCTCAGCCGGGGGATCGAGACCCAGTACTTC
- 14 TRBJ2-7 TRBV12-3/TRBV12-4 TRBD1 CASSPGTVIYEQYF TGTGCCAGCAGTCCTGGGACAGTCATTTACGAGCAGTACTTC
few 15 TRBJ1-2 TRBV7-2 - CASSPDGGILYGYTF TGTGCCAGCAGCCCGGACGGAGGAATACTCTATGGCTACACCTTC
many 13 TRBJ2-3 TRBV20-1 - CSARDYSTDTQYF TGCAGTGCTAGAGATTATAGCACAGATACGCAGTATTTT
many 14 TRBJ2-6 TRBV12-3/TRBV12-4 - CASSIGAGANVLTF TGTGCCAGCAGTATAGGGGCCGGGGCCAACGTCCTGACTTTC
many 15 TRBJ2-3 TRBV7-9 TRBD1 CASSPVTGVSNTQYF TGTGCCAGCAGCCCAGTGACAGGGGTGTCAAATACGCAGTATTTT